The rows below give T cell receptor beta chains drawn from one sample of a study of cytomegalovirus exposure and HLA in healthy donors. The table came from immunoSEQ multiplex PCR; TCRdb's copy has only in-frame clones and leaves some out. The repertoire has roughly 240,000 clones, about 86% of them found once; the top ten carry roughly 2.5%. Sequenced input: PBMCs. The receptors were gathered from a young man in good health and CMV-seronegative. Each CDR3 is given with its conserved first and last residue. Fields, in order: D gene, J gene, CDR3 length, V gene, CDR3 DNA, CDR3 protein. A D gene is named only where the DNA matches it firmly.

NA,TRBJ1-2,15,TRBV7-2,TGTGCCAGCAGCTTGCTGGGCCCCTCTAACTATGGCTACACCTTC,CASSLLGPSNYGYTF
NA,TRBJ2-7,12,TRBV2,TGTGCCAGCAGTCAGGGATTTTACGAGCAGTACTTC,CASSQGFYEQYF
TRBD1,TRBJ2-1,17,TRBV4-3,TGCGCCAGCAGCCAAGAAATAGTTGGAACAGGGGGGCTTGGGCAGTTCTTC,CASSQEIVGTGGLGQFF
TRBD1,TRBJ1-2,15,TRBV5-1,TGCGCCAGCAGCTTGGTGTCGACAGGGGTTCATGGCTACACCTTC,CASSLVSTGVHGYTF
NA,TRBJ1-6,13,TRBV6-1,TGTGCCAGCAGTGAAGCCGATAATTCACCCCTCCACTTT,CASSEADNSPLHF
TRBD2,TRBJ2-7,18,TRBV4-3,TGCGCCAGCAGCCAAGGATTGGGGACTAGCGGCTCGGCCTACGAGCAGTACTTC,CASSQGLGTSGSAYEQYF
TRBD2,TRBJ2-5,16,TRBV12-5,TGTGCTAGTGGTATGGGACTAGCGGGAGGCCAAGAGACCCAGTACTTC,CASGMGLAGGQETQYF
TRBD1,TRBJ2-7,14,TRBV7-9,TGTGCCAGCAGCTGGGACAGGTATGTCGACGAGCAGTACTTC,CASSWDRYVDEQYF
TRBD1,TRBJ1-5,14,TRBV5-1,TGCGCCAGCAGCCCGGACAGGGGAAATCAGCCCCAGCATTTT,CASSPDRGNQPQHF
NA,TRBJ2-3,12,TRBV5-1,TGCGCCAGCACCCTAGGCACAGATACGCAGTATTTT,CASTLGTDTQYF